Presented here are 9 T cell receptor beta chains from one specimen sequenced in a study of control samples from healthy donors and cancer patients. Data came from immunoSEQ multiplex PCR; TCRdb stores just in-frame clones and leaves some out. The sample includes around 80,000 clones, about 89% of them seen just once. Sequences were obtained from blood. The receptors were gathered from a man aged 50 to 59 in good health.

The V and J genes are TRBV5-4 and TRBJ2-1; tentatively, D is TRBD1 (7 bases). The CDR3 consists of 13 residues. V gave up 4 bases and J gave up 5 bases, with 10 bases separating them. Germline V gives CDR1 SGHNT, CDR2 YYREEE (reference sequence). DNA for the CDR3: TGTGCCAGCAGCCAGGGGGGCAACAATGAGCAGTTCTTC. Translated: CASSQGGNNEQFF.

V and J are TRBV4-3 and TRBJ2-3; 11 bases agree with TRBD1. Looked up from germline, CDR1 is LGHNA and CDR2 is YSLEER. The CDR3 is 16 residues long. J was trimmed by 4 bases and V by 3 bases; bases with no gene match: 6. The CDR3 reads CASSHPGQGGPDTQYF. CDR3 DNA sequence: TGCGCCAGCAGCCACCCGGGACAGGGGGGCCCAGATACGCAGTATTTT.

This clone has more than one count but fewer than ten. This CDR3 is also generated by other DNA sequences in the sample. The DNA for the CDR3 is TGCGCCAGCAGGGAAAACACTGAAGCTTTCTTT. Amino acids: CASRENTEAFF. The V call is TRBV5-1, the J call TRBJ1-1; D ambiguous. This CDR3 has 11 residues. Deletions cut 5 bases from V and 2 bases from J, with 4 bases between. CDR1 SGHRS and CDR2 YFSETQ come from the germline V gene.

The rearrangement uses TRBV11-3 and TRBJ2-7; D uncertain. The CDR3 spans 13 residues. Looked up from germline, CDR1 is SGHNT and CDR2 is YENEEA. V was trimmed by 2 bases and J by 3 bases, leaving 8 bases between them. CDR3 sequence (DNA): TGTGCCAGCAGCTTAAGTATACTCTACGAGCAGTACTTC. Translation: CASSLSILYEQYF.

This chain joins TRBV2 and TRBJ2-3, with D tentatively TRBD1 (5 bases). The CDR3 spans 12 residues. The germline gives CDR1 SNHLY, CDR2 FYNNEI. The V and J ends lost 4 bases and 6 bases respectively, with 8 bases between them. The CDR3 sequence: CASSVDSDTQYF. CDR3 sequence (DNA): TGTGCCAGCAGTGTTGACAGCGATACGCAGTATTTT.

This chain joins TRBV7-2 and TRBJ2-5; D might be TRBD2 (6 bases). V was cut by 5 bases and J by 4 bases, with 14 bases left in between. The CDR3 spans 14 residues. Germline values: CDR1 SGHTA, CDR2 FQGNSA. CDR3 region: CASSPGGGRETQYF. The CDR3 DNA is TGTGCCAGCAGCCCCGGTGGGGGGAGAGAGACCCAGTACTTC.

The chain couples TRBV11-2 to TRBJ2-7, with 9 bases aligning to TRBD2. The V segment lost 4 bases and the J segment 7 bases; nucleotides outside the gene matches: 8. The V gene's germline CDR1 is SGHAT and CDR2 FQNNGV. The CDR3 length is 14 residues. This chain's CDR3 is CASSSASGDGEQYF. The CDR3 bases are TGTGCCAGCAGCTCCGCTAGCGGGGACGGAGAGCAGTACTTC.

The gene calls are TRBV5-6 and TRBJ2-7; D is perhaps TRBD1 or TRBD2 (5 bases each). V lost 4 bases and J 2 bases, leaving 10 bases between the germline ends. CDR3 length: 13 residues. Germline V gives CDR1 SGHDT, CDR2 YYEEEE. CDR3 amino acids: CASSLVGPYEQYV. Here the CDR3 DNA reads TGTGCCAGCAGCCTCGTGGGACCCTACGAGCAGTACGTC.

This clone was seen only once. V and J are TRBV7-2 and TRBJ2-5; 10 bases agree with TRBD2. Germline lookup yields CDR1 SGHTA and CDR2 FQGNSA. The CDR3 totals 16 residues. Trimming removed 3 bases from V and 4 bases from J; junction bases left unmatched: 8. DNA of the CDR3: TGTGCCAGCAGCTTCCTAAGCGGGAGGGCGGGAGAGACCCAGTACTTC. Translation gives CASSFLSGRAGETQYF.